The 14 T cell receptor beta chains in this list originate from one sample, sequenced in a study of T-cell memory formation after mild COVID-19. From the 5' RACE reads, TCRdb called clonotypes with MiXCR, one entry per CDR3 protein. The repertoire includes 350,000 to 500,000 distinct CDR3 sequences, around 19% of them detected once, and 8.4% sits in the top ten. What was sequenced was PBMCs or a T cell subset sorted from them (not recorded which). The receptors stem from an adult woman who had mild COVID-19 (a few samples of this study predate the infection). Cell type and time point are not known.

This clonotype was seen only a few times. This chain links TRBV7-2 with TRBJ2-2; 11 bases agree with TRBD1. The germline V gene encodes CDR1 SGHTA and CDR2 FQGNSA. The CDR3 spans 15 residues. V gave up 5 bases and J gave up 4 bases; unmatched junction bases: 3. The CDR3 reads CASSRDRGITGELFF. The CDR3 region has the DNA TGTGCCAGCAGCCGGGACAGGGGGATCACCGGGGAGCTGTTTTTT. Full variable domain (remainder filled in from reference TRBV7-2 and TRBJ2-2): GAGVSQSPSNKVTEKGKDVELRCDPISGHTALYWYRQSLGQGLEFLIYFQGNSAPDKSGLPSDRFSAERTGGSVSTLTIQRTQQEDSAVYLCASSRDRGITGELFFGEGSRLTVL.

This clonotype occurred a few times. This chain connects TRBV6-2 or TRBV6-3 to TRBJ2-1, with TRBD2 matching 9 bases. This CDR3 spans 14 amino acids. Germline CDR1 and CDR2: MNHEY and SVGEGT. Trimming removed 3 bases from V and 5 bases from J; junction bases left unmatched: 2. The CDR3 DNA follows: TGTGCCAGCAGTTATAGCGGGAGCCACAATGAGCAGTTCTTC. Protein: CASSYSGSHNEQFF.

The gene calls are TRBV5-1 and TRBJ2-2; the D gene is possibly TRBD1 (5 bases). Trimming cost V 1 base and J 5 bases, with 12 bases left between them. This CDR3 has 15 amino acids. The germline V gene encodes CDR1 SGHRS and CDR2 YFSETQ. The CDR3 is CASSLPGMGTGELFF. CDR3 DNA: TGCGCCAGCAGCTTGCCAGGGATGGGGACCGGGGAGCTGTTTTTT.

This clonotype was picked up a small number of times. The genes are TRBV7-9 and TRBJ2-7; 8 nucleotides match TRBD2. Germline CDR1 reads SEHNR; CDR2 reads FQNEAQ (reference sequence). This CDR3 has 17 residues. The V and J ends lost 5 bases and 4 bases, in that order; junction bases with no gene match: 16. The CDR3 here is CASSPQSARGGTYEQYF. Written as DNA, the CDR3 is TGTGCCAGCAGCCCCCAGTCGGCTCGCGGGGGGACTTACGAGCAGTACTTC.

This chain links TRBV5-1 with TRBJ2-3; no reliable D call. Trimming pared 4 bases from V and 2 bases from J, leaving 11 bases between. The CDR3 length is 14 residues. The germline V gene has CDR1 SGHRS and CDR2 YFSETQ. The CDR3 reads CASSPSSNTDTQYF. The CDR3 region has the DNA TGCGCCAGCAGCCCATCGTCAAACACAGATACGCAGTATTTT.

This clonotype appeared a few times. This chain joins TRBV12-3 or TRBV12-4 and TRBJ2-1, with D unresolved. The CDR3 runs to 15 residues. Trimming took 1 base from V and 7 from J, leaving 14 bases between them. The CDR3 DNA sequence: TGTGCCAGCAGTTTAGGAGCGACGATCGGAAATGAGCAGTTCTTC. As protein: CASSLGATIGNEQFF.

CDR3: CASSAGTSSFPSSYNEQFF. CDR3 sequence (DNA): TGTGCCAGCAGCGCCGGGACTAGCTCCTTTCCGAGCTCCTACAATGAGCAGTTCTTC. The V gene is TRBV6-1, the J gene TRBJ2-1; 9 bases align to TRBD2. CDR1 and CDR2 (germline): MNHNS, SASEGT. The V gene end was trimmed by 6 bases and the J gene end by 0 bases; junction bases not matched to a gene: 15. This CDR3 contains 19 residues.

V gene TRBV7-2 combines with J gene TRBJ2-6; D is undetermined. Germline V gene sequence: CDR1 SGHTA, CDR2 FQGNSA. The CDR3 covers 17 residues. Trimming shortened V by 0 bases and J by 3 bases, and 12 bases separated the two germline ends. The CDR3 DNA sequence: TGTGCCAGCAGCTTAGCGGGATTCTCCAGTGGGGCCAACGTCCTGACTTTC. It is translated as CASSLAGFSSGANVLTF.

This clonotype was counted only a few times. The chain has TRBV10-3 and TRBJ1-2; D gene unclear. CDR3 length: 15 residues. Germline V gives CDR1 ENHRY, CDR2 SYGVKD. Trimming removed 0 bases at V and 4 bases at J, with 12 bases between. CDR3 bases: TGTGCCATCAGTGAGTCTGAGACGGGTACCTATGGCTACACCTTC. Residues: CAISESETGTYGYTF.

V gene TRBV11-1 combines with J gene TRBJ2-1, with D maybe TRBD2 (6 bases). The CDR3 is 16 residues long. Trimming removed 4 bases from V and 0 bases from J, with 13 bases in between. Germline V lookup: CDR1 SGHAT, CDR2 FQDESV (reference sequence). Written as DNA, the CDR3 is TGTGCCAGCAGCTGGGAGGTGGGGAGCTCCTACAATGAGCAGTTCTTC. Its protein product is CASSWEVGSSYNEQFF.

In its sample, this clonotype was seen a few times. The chain is built from TRBV20-1 and TRBJ1-1, with TRBD1 matching 11 bases. CDR1 is DFQATT and CDR2 is SNEGSKA in the germline V gene (reference sequence). The CDR3 spans 15 residues. With V trimmed by 5 bases and J by 0 bases, 5 bases remained unmatched. The CDR3 protein is CSAPGQGGLNTEAFF. Here the CDR3 DNA reads TGCAGTGCTCCGGGACAGGGGGGGCTGAACACTGAAGCTTTCTTT.

A single count supports this clonotype. This sequence joins TRBV5-5 and TRBJ2-3; TRBD1 matches at 11 bases. Germline CDR1 is SGHKS and CDR2 is YYEKEE (reference sequence). Losses at the gene ends were 0 bases for V and 4 bases for J; bases not matched to a gene: 4. The CDR3 runs to 16 residues. The CDR3 sequence is CASSLEDRGLSDTQYF. The CDR3 bases are TGTGCCAGCAGCTTGGAGGACAGGGGGCTCTCAGATACGCAGTATTTT.

This clonotype appeared a few times. V gene TRBV9 combines with J gene TRBJ1-2, with TRBD1 matching 7 bases. The V gene's germline CDR1 is SGDLS and CDR2 YYNGEE. The CDR3 length is 15 residues. The V and J ends lost 3 bases and 2 bases, in that order; junction bases with no gene match: 7. DNA of the CDR3: TGTGCCAGCAGCGCTCGACAGGGTCGGAACTATGGCTACACCTTC. This sequence encodes CASSARQGRNYGYTF.

This chain links TRBV2 with TRBJ1-2; possibly TRBD1 for D (6 bases). The CDR3 loop spans 13 amino acids. The V end was cut by 7 bases, the J end by 1 base, with 10 bases between. Germline CDR1 reads SNHLY; CDR2 reads FYNNEI. The CDR3 DNA follows: TGTGCCAGCACCGTGGACAGTAACTATGGCTACACCTTC. Its translation: CASTVDSNYGYTF.